Following are 18 T cell receptor beta chains from one sample sequenced in a study of T cell repertoires in cytomegalovirus infection. The antigens of these receptors remain unknown. Each CDR3 protein is one row after TCRdb ran MiXCR on the reads. This table has 900,000 to 950,000 distinct CDR3 sequences, approximately 31% appearing once. Sequencing used cultured CD8+ T cells from PBMCs, obtained from culture after CMV antigen stimulation. These receptors all come from a human donor in good health (CMV status not recorded). Some clones in this sample may be carry-over from other donors' samples.

The chain has TRBV5-4 and TRBJ1-2, with D perhaps matching TRBD1 (5 bases). CDR1 is SGHNT and CDR2 is YYREEE in the germline V gene (reference sequence). The ends were cut back, 0 bases at V and 7 bases at J, with 16 bases in the middle. This CDR3 spans 15 amino acids. The DNA for the CDR3 is TGTGCCAGCAGCTTGGGGGCAGGGCAGACGAGTGGCTACACCTTC. Its translation: CASSLGAGQTSGYTF.

The V and J genes are TRBV2 and TRBJ1-2, with TRBD1 identical over 9 bases. V dropped 2 bases and J dropped 3; count of bases not matched to a gene: 7. CDR1 is SNHLY, CDR2 FYNNEI, per germline. This CDR3 is 16 amino acids long. The CDR3 is CASSEFGTGRHYGYTF. CDR3 nucleotides: TGTGCCAGCAGTGAATTTGGGACAGGGAGGCACTATGGCTACACCTTC.

For the CDR3, the DNA is TGTGCCAGCAGCCCTGACGGGACAGGGCTTCGGGTCACCTTC. Protein: CASSPDGTGLRVTF. The chain has TRBV13 and TRBJ1-2, with 9 positions matching TRBD1. The CDR3 is 14 amino acids. Germline V gene sequence: CDR1 PRHDT, CDR2 FYEKMQ (reference sequence). After removal of 5 bases from V and 13 bases from J, the junction contained 14 bases not matched to a gene. Full variable domain (missing parts from reference TRBV13 and TRBJ1-2): AAGVIQSPRHLIKEKRETATLKCYPIPRHDTVYWYQQGPGQDPQFLISFYEKMQSDKGSIPDRFSAQQFSDYHSELNMSSLELGDSALYFCASSPDGTGLRVTFGSGTRLTVV.

The V call is TRBV4-3, the J call TRBJ2-3; a possible D gene is TRBD2 (6 bases). The V gene lost 1 base and the J gene lost 2 bases, with 10 bases spanning the gap. Germline V CDR1 and CDR2: LGHNA, YSLEER. The CDR3 is 15 residues long. The CDR3 loop is CASSQGSGYTDTQYF. CDR3 coding DNA: TGCGCCAGCAGCCAAGGTAGCGGATACACAGATACGCAGTATTTT.

This clonotype has at least ten counts. V gene TRBV7-9 combines with J gene TRBJ1-1; possible D gene TRBD1, 5 bases. V was clipped by 1 base and J by 8 bases, with 8 bases between them. The CDR3 consists of 12 residues. Germline loops: CDR1 SEHNR, CDR2 FQNEAQ (reference sequence). CDR3 sequence: CASSLDRREAFF. In DNA, the CDR3 is TGTGCCAGCAGCTTAGACAGGAGAGAAGCTTTCTTT.

To note about this clonotype: Mismatch with germline at one junction end may stem from a read error. The chain combines TRBV2 with TRBJ2-1; 7 nucleotides align to TRBD1. This CDR3 has 14 amino acids. The V gene's germline CDR1 is SNHLY and CDR2 FYNNEI. The CDR3 nucleotides are TGTGTCAGCAATCCCCGACAGGGTAACAATGAGCAGTTCTTC. It encodes CVSNPRQGNNEQFF.

V gene TRBV29-1 combines with J gene TRBJ1-1; maybe TRBD1 (5 bases). Between the trimmed V and J ends, which lost 4 bases and 4 bases, there was a span of 10 bases. Germline V gives CDR1 SQVTM, CDR2 ANQGSEA. CDR3 length equals 12 residues. This CDR3 is CSVVGGSTEAFF. The CDR3 DNA follows: TGCAGCGTTGTGGGGGGAAGCACTGAAGCTTTCTTT.

The genes are TRBV5-1 and TRBJ2-3; D is possibly TRBD2 (6 bases). Germline-derived CDR1 and CDR2 are SGHRS and YFSETQ. V lost 4 bases and J lost 3, with 18 bases in between. The CDR3 contains 16 residues. Here the CDR3 reads CASSLTPGGPTDTQYF. DNA of the CDR3: TGCGCCAGCAGCCTTACCCCCGGGGGACCGACAGATACGCAGTATTTT. The complete variable domain, with remaining parts taken from reference TRBV5-1 and TRBJ2-3, reads KAGVTQTPRYLIKTRGQQVTLSCSPISGHRSVSWYQQTPGQGLQFLFEYFSETQRNKGNFPGRFSGRQFSNSRSEMNVSTLELGDSALYLCASSLTPGGPTDTQYFGPGTRLTVL.

In this sample, this clonotype turned up a few times. The chain recombines TRBV6-2 or TRBV6-3 with TRBJ2-7; no reliable D call. Trimming left V 5 bases short and J 6 bases short, with 14 bases between. CDR3 length: 13 residues. CDR1 is MNHEY and CDR2 is SVGEGT in the germline V gene. For the CDR3, the DNA is TGTGCCAGCAGTCCCGGCCGCCTTCGCGAGCAGTACGTC. This translates into CASSPGRLREQYV.

Many counts were recorded for this clonotype. V usage is TRBV7-2 and J usage is TRBJ2-1; 8 bases map to TRBD2. The CDR3 extends over 15 amino acids. Per the germline V gene, CDR1 is SGHTA and CDR2 is FQGNSA. V gave up 3 bases and J gave up 6 bases; unmatched junction bases: 7. The chain's CDR3 is CASSFQRGNPNEQFF. The CDR3 nucleotides read TGTGCCAGCAGCTTTCAGCGGGGGAACCCCAATGAGCAGTTCTTC.

To note about this clonotype: This could be a read error, since a much larger clone is one nucleotide away. The chain couples TRBV7-4 to TRBJ1-2, with 7 bases that match TRBD1. The CDR3 is made up of 13 amino acids. The germline CDR1 and CDR2 sequences are SGHVT and SQSDAQ. For the CDR3, the DNA is TGTGTCAGCACCCCAGGGGGAATCTATGGCTACACCTTC. It yields the protein CVSTPGGIYGYTF.

This chain joins TRBV6-6 and TRBJ2-2; unclear D gene. Deletions cut 2 bases from V and 4 bases from J, with 14 bases between. CDR1 MNHNY and CDR2 SVGAGI come from the germline V gene (reference sequence). This CDR3 spans 16 amino acids. The DNA of the CDR3 is TGTGCCAGCAGTTACGGGGTTGTGGTCGGCACCGGGGAGCTGTTTTTT. The encoded protein is CASSYGVVVGTGELFF.

This clonotype was observed a handful of times. The rearrangement uses TRBV6-5 and TRBJ2-7; a possible D gene is TRBD2 (5 bases). Germline V gives CDR1 MNHEY, CDR2 SVGAGI. Deletions cut 6 bases from V and 0 bases from J, with 15 bases between. The CDR3 spans 15 residues. The chain's CDR3 is CASRNTGTYSYEQYV. Here the CDR3 DNA reads TGTGCCAGCAGGAATACGGGAACTTACTCCTACGAGCAGTACGTC.

Regarding this clonotype: No DNA is shown, since the ends of the CDR3 on it are uncertain; the CDR3 is the one TCRdb lists. The CDR3 loop reads CISVPEAYAETSSCNEQFF. This sequence joins TRBV7-5 and TRBJ2-1; the table's D call, TRBD2, was not checked against the DNA. TRBV7-5 is a pseudogene segment. The CDR3 sequence runs 19 residues, both termini included.

The chain links TRBV14 to TRBJ1-2; D unclear. Germline CDR1 and CDR2: SGHDN and FVKESK. This CDR3 is built from 13 residues. With 3 bases removed from V and 7 bases from J, the gap between germline ends came to 12 bases. Written as DNA, the CDR3 is TGTGCCAGCAGCCATGCAAGGTCAAGTGGCTACACCTTC. Residues: CASSHARSSGYTF.

V gene TRBV7-6 combines with J gene TRBJ2-3; possible D gene TRBD1, 6 bases. Germline values: CDR1 SGHVS, CDR2 FNYEAQ. V was clipped by 5 bases and J by 9 bases, with 12 bases between them. The CDR3 extends over 12 amino acids. In nucleotides, the CDR3 is TGTGCCAGCAGCCTTGACAGGACAACGCAGTATTTT. The encoded protein is CASSLDRTTQYF.

This clonotype was seen only a few times. This chain connects TRBV27 to TRBJ2-1, with D possibly matching TRBD1 (5 bases). The germline V gene encodes CDR1 MNHEY and CDR2 SMNVEV (reference sequence). CDR3 length equals 13 residues. V was pared by 10 bases and J by 6 bases, with 16 bases between. This chain's CDR3 is CATVKGASNEQFF. DNA for the CDR3: TGTGCCACGGTTAAAGGGGCATCCAATGAGCAGTTCTTC.

This clonotype came up a few times. The gene calls are TRBV6-5 and TRBJ1-5; no reliable D call. The CDR3 sequence is 15 residues long. Germline V gene data show CDR1 as MNHEY and CDR2 as SVGAGI. Trimming shortened V by 6 bases and J by 4 bases, and 16 bases separated the two germline ends. The CDR3 loop is CASRRDATVNQPQHF. As DNA, the CDR3 is TGTGCCAGCAGGAGAGACGCGACGGTGAATCAGCCCCAGCATTTT.